The 24 T cell receptor beta chains in this list originate from one sample, sequenced in a study of T cell repertoires in cytomegalovirus infection. The antigens these receptors bind are not known. Via MiXCR, TCRdb re-called the reads, giving one row per CDR3 protein. The repertoire includes hundreds of thousands of distinct CDR3 sequences, roughly a third of them detected once, and roughly 16% sits in the top ten. The starting material was cultured PBMCs, obtained from culture after CMV antigen stimulation. Source of these receptors: a human donor in good health (CMV status not recorded). Some clones in this sample may be carry-over from other donors' samples.

There are a few counts of this clonotype. J is TRBJ2-1 and V is TRBV5-4, with TRBD2 as a possible D gene (6 bases). This CDR3 region has 15 residues. V lost 2 bases to trimming and J lost 9 bases, with 18 bases between them. Per germline, CDR1 SGHNT and CDR2 YYREEE (reference sequence). CDR3 DNA sequence: TGTGCCAGCAGCTTACCCCGGGACTCCCTCAGTGAGCAGTTCTTC. It encodes CASSLPRDSLSEQFF.

V usage is TRBV19 and J usage is TRBJ1-6; 9 bases map to TRBD1. Germline V gene sequence: CDR1 LNHDA, CDR2 SQIVND (reference sequence). Losses at the gene ends were 6 bases for V and 10 bases for J; bases not matched to a gene: 10. There are 15 residues in the CDR3. DNA for the CDR3: TGTGCCAGTAGGGGCCAAGGGGACAGGGACTCACCCCTCCACTTT. It codes for CASRGQGDRDSPLHF.

This sequence joins TRBV19 and TRBJ2-7; D gene unclear. CDR1 and CDR2 (germline): LNHDA, SQIVND (reference sequence). CDR3 size: 13 residues. This chain's CDR3 is CASSIVLSNEQYV. The CDR3 DNA reads TGTGCCAGTAGTATAGTACTCTCCAACGAGCAGTACGTC.

This clonotype was recorded only once. This sequence joins TRBV15 and TRBJ2-1; D is unclear. Germline CDR1 LNHNV, CDR2 YYDKDF (reference sequence). This CDR3 has 12 residues. V gave up 3 bases and J gave up 7 bases, with 7 bases separating them. This chain's CDR3 is CATSRRLNEQFF. The CDR3 DNA reads as TGTGCCACCAGCAGGAGACTGAATGAGCAGTTCTTC.

In this sample, this clonotype turned up a few times. The gene calls are TRBV20-1 and TRBJ1-1; 9 bases map to TRBD1. Germline CDR1 DFQATT, CDR2 SNEGSKA (reference sequence). V was pared by 4 bases and J by 4 bases, with 10 bases of the junction left unmatched. The CDR3 sequence is 15 residues long. CDR3 loop: CSAILTGGRGTEAFF. In DNA form, the CDR3 reads TGCAGTGCTATTCTGACAGGGGGTCGAGGCACTGAAGCTTTCTTT.

This clonotype was counted at least ten times. V and J are TRBV24-1 and TRBJ1-2, with a weak D call TRBD1 (5 bases). V was clipped by 9 bases and J by 6 bases, with 13 bases between them. CDR1 KGHDR and CDR2 SFDVKD come from the germline V gene. CDR3 size: 12 residues. As DNA, the CDR3 is TGTGCCACCTCAGGGCCGGAGGATGGCTACACCTTC. The encoded protein is CATSGPEDGYTF.

This clonotype was observed a handful of times. The chain links TRBV11-2 to TRBJ2-2; 8 positions match TRBD2. The CDR3 length is 17 residues. V gave up 5 bases and J gave up 2 bases; unmatched junction bases: 10. The V gene's germline CDR1 is SGHAT and CDR2 FQNNGV. The CDR3: CASSPRELAANTGELFF. Here the CDR3 DNA reads TGTGCCAGCAGCCCGAGAGAACTAGCGGCAAACACCGGGGAGCTGTTTTTT.

This clonotype was counted between two and nine times. The genes are TRBV12-3 or TRBV12-4 and TRBJ1-2, with 7 positions matching TRBD1. V was pared by 10 bases and J by 4 bases, with 6 bases of the junction left unmatched. This CDR3 is 12 amino acids long. This chain's CDR3 is CATKTGSYGYTF. DNA of the CDR3: TGTGCCACCAAGACAGGGAGCTATGGCTACACCTTC.

The chain links TRBV7-2 to TRBJ2-3; 9 bases match TRBD2. From germline, CDR1 is SGHTA and CDR2 FQGNSA. V was pared by 5 bases and J by 3 bases, with 9 bases of the junction left unmatched. There are 16 residues in the CDR3. This CDR3 is CASSRPLAGMTDTQYF. The CDR3 coding sequence is TGTGCCAGCAGCCGTCCCCTAGCGGGAATGACAGATACGCAGTATTTT.

The table lists this clonotype with a few counts. The chain uses TRBV4-1 and TRBJ2-1; 9 bases line up with TRBD2. The CDR3 contains 15 residues. Germline V lookup: CDR1 MGHRA, CDR2 YSYEKL. V was pared by 0 bases and J by 10 bases, with 7 bases of the junction left unmatched. The chain's CDR3 is CASSQDSGGRGEQFF. In DNA, the CDR3 is TGCGCCAGCAGCCAAGATTCTGGCGGGAGGGGGGAGCAGTTCTTC.

The rearrangement links TRBV15 to TRBJ2-2; D remains ambiguous. CDR3 length: 16 residues. CDR1 and CDR2 from the germline V gene are LNHNV and YYDKDF (reference sequence). The V end lost 0 bases, the J end lost 6 bases, and 14 bases lay between the germline ends. CDR3 DNA: TGTGCCACCAGCAGAGAAACGGCGTCTCGGGCCGGGGAGCTGTTTTTT. Translating it yields CATSRETASRAGELFF.

CDR3 region: CASSFGQVKETQYF. Written as DNA, the CDR3 is TGTGCCAGCAGCTTCGGACAGGTGAAAGAGACCCAGTACTTC. V and J are TRBV7-6 and TRBJ2-5; 7 bases line up with TRBD1. V lost 3 bases to trimming and J lost 3 bases; unmatched junction nucleotides: 4. The CDR3 length is 14 residues. Germline V gives CDR1 SGHVS, CDR2 FNYEAQ.

This clonotype was found a few times. The V gene is TRBV12-3 or TRBV12-4, the J gene TRBJ1-4; maybe TRBD1 (5 bases). The CDR3 length is 13 residues. The V end lost 10 bases, the J end lost 8 bases, and 17 bases lay between the germline ends. In DNA, the CDR3 is TGTGCCACCGCGCAGGGCCCAGGGGAAAAACTGTTTTTT. It yields the protein CATAQGPGEKLFF.

This clonotype appeared a few times. The chain carries TRBV7-6 and TRBJ2-1; 7 positions match TRBD2. The CDR3 has 18 residues. The V and J ends lost 1 base and 3 bases, in that order; junction bases with no gene match: 12. Germline lookup yields CDR1 SGHVS and CDR2 FNYEAQ. CDR3 residues: CASSLGPGGSEGYNEQFF. The CDR3 region has the DNA TGTGCCAGCAGCTTAGGCCCCGGGGGGAGCGAAGGCTACAATGAGCAGTTCTTC.

The chain is built from TRBV15 and TRBJ2-7, with no clear D. In germline, CDR1 is LNHNV, CDR2 YYDKDF (reference sequence). The V end was cut by 1 base, the J end by 0 bases, with 13 bases between. The length of the CDR3 is 16 residues. The CDR3: CATSRAARSLSYEQYF. The CDR3 DNA reads TGTGCCACCAGCAGAGCCGCCCGATCCCTCTCCTACGAGCAGTACTTC. The full variable domain, in which reference TRBV15 and TRBJ2-7 provide the parts outside the CDR3, is DAMVIQNPRYQVTQFGKPVTLSCSQTLNHNVMYWYQQKSSQAPKLLFHYYDKDFNNEADTPDNFQSRRPNTSFCFLDIRSPGLGDTAMYLCATSRAARSLSYEQYFGPGTRLTVT.

In its sample, this clonotype was seen a few times. This chain uses TRBV27 with TRBJ2-2; D unclear. Germline CDR1 MNHEY, CDR2 SMNVEV (reference sequence). V lost 7 bases, J lost 4 bases, and 13 bases lay in between. The CDR3 has 14 residues. DNA of the CDR3: TGTGCCAGCACCTCCCAGACGGTCACCGGGGAGCTGTTTTTT. The encoded protein is CASTSQTVTGELFF.

The genes are TRBV6-2 or TRBV6-3 and TRBJ1-1, with D hard to call. Trimming pared 7 bases from V and 7 bases from J, leaving 22 bases between. This CDR3 spans 15 amino acids. CDR1 and CDR2 from the germline V gene are MNHEY and SVGEGT. This chain's CDR3 is CASIKAGSRIVEAFF. CDR3 coding DNA: TGTGCCAGCATTAAGGCGGGCAGCAGAATCGTTGAAGCTTTCTTT.

J is TRBJ1-1 and V is TRBV5-4; tentative D call: TRBD1 (5 bases). The germline V gene encodes CDR1 SGHNT and CDR2 YYREEE (reference sequence). Trimming left V 4 bases short and J 6 bases short, with 22 bases between. The CDR3 spans 16 residues. The CDR3 DNA reads as TGTGCCAGCAGCGGCCTACACGGGGGGGGAGCCGCTGAAGCTTTCTTT. Encoded protein: CASSGLHGGGAAEAFF. Full variable domain (missing parts from reference TRBV5-4 and TRBJ1-1): ETGVTQSPTHLIKTRGQQVTLRCSSQSGHNTVSWYQQALGQGPQFIFQYYREEENGRGNFPPRFSGLQFPNYSSELNVNALELDDSALYLCASSGLHGGGAAEAFFGQGTRLTVV.

The rearrangement uses TRBV29-1 and TRBJ1-5; tentative D call: TRBD1 (6 bases). The V gene's germline CDR1 is SQVTM and CDR2 ANQGSEA. The CDR3 is 16 amino acids. Trimming left V 4 bases short and J 5 bases short, with 21 bases between. The CDR3 region is CSVGAAGTGLDQPQHF. CDR3 DNA: TGCAGCGTTGGCGCGGCAGGCACAGGGCTGGATCAGCCCCAGCATTTT.

The genes are TRBV5-1 and TRBJ1-1; TRBD1 is a possible D gene (6 bases). V lost 1 base to trimming and J lost 4 bases, with 14 bases between them. Looked up from germline, CDR1 is SGHRS and CDR2 is YFSETQ. The CDR3 is 15 amino acids. This CDR3 reads CASSLQGGDITEAFF. In nucleotides, the CDR3 is TGCGCCAGCAGCTTGCAAGGTGGGGACATCACTGAAGCTTTCTTT.

This clonotype was observed a handful of times. The chain carries TRBV24-1 and TRBJ2-3; TRBD2 matches at 8 bases. Germline V gene data show CDR1 as KGHDR and CDR2 as SFDVKD. V lost 1 base, J lost 2 bases, and 1 base stayed unmatched. CDR3 length: 15 residues. CDR3 amino acids: CATSDLAGDTDTQYF. DNA for the CDR3: TGTGCCACCAGTGATTTAGCGGGAGACACAGATACGCAGTATTTT.

This chain uses TRBV6-5 with TRBJ2-1, with 7 nucleotides matching TRBD1. Germline lookup yields CDR1 MNHEY and CDR2 SVGAGI. V dropped 6 bases and J dropped 6; count of bases not matched to a gene: 11. The length of the CDR3 is 15 residues. CDR3 sequence reads: CASRKGTARSNEQFF. CDR3 coding DNA: TGTGCCAGCAGGAAAGGGACAGCGAGGAGCAATGAGCAGTTCTTC.

V gene TRBV12-5 combines with J gene TRBJ2-1; no firm D call. This CDR3 spans 18 amino acids. V lost 0 bases and J lost 0, with 15 bases in between. CDR1 and CDR2 from the germline V gene are LGHNT and FRNRAP. The CDR3 protein is CASGLVLLGYSSYNEQFF. CDR3 bases: TGTGCTAGTGGTTTGGTACTCCTCGGGTATAGCTCCTACAATGAGCAGTTCTTC.

The rearrangement links TRBV2 to TRBJ1-4; 7 bases map to TRBD1. Unmatched junction bases numbered 17, after V lost 8 bases and J lost 8 bases. The CDR3 consists of 16 residues. The germline V gene has CDR1 SNHLY and CDR2 FYNNEI. CDR3 residues: CASLGPATGWGEKLFF. CDR3 in DNA: TGTGCCAGCTTGGGCCCTGCGACAGGGTGGGGCGAAAAACTGTTTTTT.